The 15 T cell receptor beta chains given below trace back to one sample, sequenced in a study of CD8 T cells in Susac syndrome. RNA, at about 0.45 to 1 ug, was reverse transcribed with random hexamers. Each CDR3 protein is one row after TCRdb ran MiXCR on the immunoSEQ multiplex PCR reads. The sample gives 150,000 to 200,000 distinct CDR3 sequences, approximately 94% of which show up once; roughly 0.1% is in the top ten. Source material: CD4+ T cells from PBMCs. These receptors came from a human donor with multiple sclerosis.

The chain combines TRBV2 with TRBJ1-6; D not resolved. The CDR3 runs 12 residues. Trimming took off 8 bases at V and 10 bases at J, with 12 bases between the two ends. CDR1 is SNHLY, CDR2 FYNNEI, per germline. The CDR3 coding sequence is TGTGCCAGCGTAGGACTAAGATCACCCCTCCACTTT. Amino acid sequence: CASVGLRSPLHF. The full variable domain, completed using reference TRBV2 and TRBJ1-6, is EPEVTQTPSHQVTQMGQEVILRCVPISNHLYFYWYRQILGQKVEFLVSFYNNEISEKSEIFDDQFSVERPDGSNFTLKIRSTKLEDSAMYFCASVGLRSPLHFGNGTRLTVT.

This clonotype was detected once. CDR3: CASSQLGTGQWTQYF. The CDR3 bases are TGTGCCAGCAGCCAACTGGGGACAGGCCAATGGACCCAGTACTTC. The chain combines TRBV3-1 with TRBJ2-5; 8 nucleotides agree with TRBD1. J was trimmed by 7 bases and V by 2 bases; bases with no gene match: 9. The CDR3 contains 15 residues. Germline lookup yields CDR1 LGHDT and CDR2 YNNKEL (reference sequence).

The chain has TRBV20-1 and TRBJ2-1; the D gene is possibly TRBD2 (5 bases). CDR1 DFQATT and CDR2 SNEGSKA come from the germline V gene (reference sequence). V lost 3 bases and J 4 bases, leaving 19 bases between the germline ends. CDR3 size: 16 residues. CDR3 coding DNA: TGCAGTGCTAGTAATTGGCGGGCCCGCTCGTACAATGAGCAGTTCTTC. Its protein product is CSASNWRARSYNEQFF.

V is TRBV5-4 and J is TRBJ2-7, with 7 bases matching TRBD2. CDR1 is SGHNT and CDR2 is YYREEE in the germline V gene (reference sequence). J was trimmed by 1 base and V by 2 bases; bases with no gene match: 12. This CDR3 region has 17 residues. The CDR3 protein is CASSLGAGAPGSYEQYF. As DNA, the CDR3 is TGTGCCAGCAGCTTAGGCGCGGGAGCTCCCGGGTCCTACGAGCAGTACTTC.

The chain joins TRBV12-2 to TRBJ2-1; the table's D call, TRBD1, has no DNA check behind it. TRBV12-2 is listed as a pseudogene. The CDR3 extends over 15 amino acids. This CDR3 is CASRSRQGVDNEQFF. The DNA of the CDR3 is TGTGCAAGTCGCTCGCGACAGGGGGTGGACAATGAGCAGTTCTTC.

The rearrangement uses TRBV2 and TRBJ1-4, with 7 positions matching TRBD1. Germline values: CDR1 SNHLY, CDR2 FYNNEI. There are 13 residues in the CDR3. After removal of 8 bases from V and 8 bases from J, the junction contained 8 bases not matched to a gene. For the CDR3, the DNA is TGTGCCAGCCGGGAGGGGGCAGGGGAAAAACTGTTTTTT. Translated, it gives CASREGAGEKLFF.

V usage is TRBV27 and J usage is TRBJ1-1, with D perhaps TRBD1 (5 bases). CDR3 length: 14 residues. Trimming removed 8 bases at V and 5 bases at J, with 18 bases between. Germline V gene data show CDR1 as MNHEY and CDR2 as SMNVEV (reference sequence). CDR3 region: CASGRLIGETEAFF. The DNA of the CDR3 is TGTGCCAGCGGGCGCCTGATAGGGGAAACTGAAGCTTTCTTT.

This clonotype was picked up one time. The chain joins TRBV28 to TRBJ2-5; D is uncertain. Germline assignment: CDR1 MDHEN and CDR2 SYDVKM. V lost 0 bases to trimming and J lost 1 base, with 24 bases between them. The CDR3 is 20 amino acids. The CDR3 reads CASSLWFDLRDPRSQETQYF. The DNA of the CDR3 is TGTGCCAGCAGTTTATGGTTCGACCTCCGTGACCCCCGATCCCAAGAGACCCAGTACTTC.

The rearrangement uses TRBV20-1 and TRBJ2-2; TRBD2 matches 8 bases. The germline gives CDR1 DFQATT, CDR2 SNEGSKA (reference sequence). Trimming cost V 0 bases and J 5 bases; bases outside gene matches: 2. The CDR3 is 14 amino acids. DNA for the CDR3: TGCAGTGCTAGAGATGCTAGCGGGACCGGGGAGCTGTTTTTT. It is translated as CSARDASGTGELFF.

The CDR3 protein is CASSPPTGLWKPQHF. CDR3 in DNA: TGTGCCAGCAGTCCACCTACAGGGTTGTGGAAGCCCCAGCATTTT. The chain links TRBV6-2 or TRBV6-3 to TRBJ1-5; maybe TRBD1 (6 bases). Germline assignment: CDR1 MNHEY and CDR2 SVGEGT. This CDR3 region has 15 residues. Trimming pared 5 bases from V and 8 bases from J, leaving 19 bases between.

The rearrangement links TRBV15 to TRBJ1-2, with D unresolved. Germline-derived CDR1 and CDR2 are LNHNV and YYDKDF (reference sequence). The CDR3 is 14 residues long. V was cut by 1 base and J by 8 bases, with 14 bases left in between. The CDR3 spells CATSRGAALDGYTF. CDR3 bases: TGTGCCACCAGCAGAGGGGCGGCCTTGGACGGCTACACCTTC.

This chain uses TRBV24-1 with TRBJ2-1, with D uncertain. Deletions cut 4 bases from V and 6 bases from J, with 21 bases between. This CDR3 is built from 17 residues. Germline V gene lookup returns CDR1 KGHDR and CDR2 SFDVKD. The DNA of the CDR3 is TGTGCCACCAGTGACCGATCTGGTAGGGCAGTACGCAATGAGCAGTTCTTC. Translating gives CATSDRSGRAVRNEQFF.

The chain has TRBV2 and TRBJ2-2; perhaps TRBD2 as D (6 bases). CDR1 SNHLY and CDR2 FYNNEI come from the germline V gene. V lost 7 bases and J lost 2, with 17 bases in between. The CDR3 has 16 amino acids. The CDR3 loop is CASNGLGGINTGELFF. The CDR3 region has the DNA TGTGCCAGCAACGGTTTAGGCGGGATAAACACCGGGGAGCTGTTTTTT.

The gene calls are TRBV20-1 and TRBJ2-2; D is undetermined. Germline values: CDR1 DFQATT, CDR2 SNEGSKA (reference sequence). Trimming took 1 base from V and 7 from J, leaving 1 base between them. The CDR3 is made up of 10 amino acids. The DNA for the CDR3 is TGCAGTGCTAGAGGCGGGGAGCTGTTTTTT. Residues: CSARGGELFF.

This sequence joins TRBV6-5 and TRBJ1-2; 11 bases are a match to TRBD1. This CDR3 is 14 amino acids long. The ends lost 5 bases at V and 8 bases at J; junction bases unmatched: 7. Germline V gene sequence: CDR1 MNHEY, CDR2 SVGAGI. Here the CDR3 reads CASSREDRGQGYTF. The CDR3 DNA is TGTGCCAGCAGTAGGGAGGACAGGGGGCAAGGCTACACCTTC.